This entry lists 19 T cell receptor beta chains sequenced from one sample in a study of low-dose radiotherapy and immunotherapy resistance in tumors. The time point denotes: before trial treatment. Gene-specific TRAV and TRBV primers were used for first-strand cDNA, covering alpha and beta chains. TCR amplification involved roughly 21 PCR cycles with a constant-region primer and V-primer adapter. TCRdb ran MiXCR on the reads and lists one entry per CDR3 protein. The sample includes about 60,000 distinct CDR3 sequences, roughly 24% of them seen just once. Specimen: PBMCs, collected before treatment. All receptors come from a male donor with prostate cancer.

The table lists this clonotype with many counts. The chain carries TRBV5-1 and TRBJ2-1, with 12 bases that match TRBD2. The V gene's germline CDR1 is SGHRS and CDR2 YFSETQ. The ends lost 4 bases at V and 3 bases at J; junction bases unmatched: 8. CDR3 size: 17 residues. CDR3 in amino acids: CASSPQRTSGIYNEQFF. The DNA of the CDR3 is TGCGCCAGCAGCCCTCAGAGGACTAGCGGGATCTACAATGAGCAGTTCTTC.

This clonotype was seen ten or more times. CDR3 in amino acids: CASSVSGGPTYEQYF. CDR3 sequence (DNA): TGTGCCAGCAGCGTTAGCGGGGGACCTACCTACGAGCAGTACTTC. The chain uses TRBV7-9 and TRBJ2-7; TRBD2 matches 9 bases. This CDR3 is built from 15 residues. Germline loops: CDR1 SEHNR, CDR2 FQNEAQ (reference sequence). Unmatched junction bases numbered 7, after V lost 5 bases and J lost 2 bases.

This chain links TRBV20-1 with TRBJ1-6, with D perhaps matching TRBD1 (6 bases). The CDR3 has 15 residues. Trimming shortened V by 1 base and J by 8 bases, and 15 bases separated the two germline ends. Germline assignment: CDR1 DFQATT and CDR2 SNEGSKA (reference sequence). CDR3 protein: CSARVTQGRDSPLHF. In nucleotides, the CDR3 is TGCAGTGCTAGAGTCACGCAGGGGCGGGATTCACCCCTCCACTTT.

This clonotype came up a few times. Here the CDR3 reads CASSLGGGQNTDTQYF. The CDR3 DNA sequence: TGTGCCAGCAGCTTAGGTGGCGGGCAAAACACAGATACGCAGTATTTT. V usage is TRBV11-3 and J usage is TRBJ2-3; a possible D gene is TRBD2 (5 bases). The CDR3 runs 16 residues. The V end was cut by 1 base, the J end by 2 bases, with 13 bases between. Germline CDR1 reads SGHNT; CDR2 reads YENEEA. Combining the CDR3 with reference TRBV11-3 and TRBJ2-3 gives the whole variable domain EAGVVQSPRYKIIEKKQPVAFWCNPISGHNTLYWYLQNLGQGPELLIRYENEEAVDDSQLPKDRFSAERLKGVDSTLKIQPAELGDSAVYLCASSLGGGQNTDTQYFGPGTRLTVL.

The CDR3 DNA follows: TGTGCCAGCAGCGTCGCGGGGACAGGGGAAGAGCAGTACTTC. Protein: CASSVAGTGEEQYF. The chain has TRBV9 and TRBJ2-7; 10 bases match TRBD1. The V gene end was trimmed by 2 bases and the J gene end by 7 bases; junction bases not matched to a gene: 6. The CDR3 length is 14 residues. The germline V gene encodes CDR1 SGDLS and CDR2 YYNGEE.

This clonotype was seen ten or more times. This chain uses TRBV28 with TRBJ2-2, with TRBD2 matching over 8 bases. CDR3 length equals 15 residues. Germline V gene data show CDR1 as MDHEN and CDR2 as SYDVKM. J was trimmed by 5 bases and V by 5 bases; bases with no gene match: 7. The CDR3 protein is CASSPPGLDTGELFF. As DNA, the CDR3 is TGTGCCAGCAGTCCCCCGGGACTAGATACCGGGGAGCTGTTTTTT.

The chain combines TRBV5-3 with TRBJ2-1; TRBD2 is a possible D gene (7 bases). TRBV5-3 is recorded as an ORF, its role being uncertain. The CDR3 is 16 amino acids. The germline V and J ends were trimmed by 8 bases and 4 bases, with 22 bases remaining between them. The CDR3 loop is CASSPLKGGEYNEQFF. The CDR3 coding sequence is TGTGCCAGCAGCCCCCTCAAGGGGGGGGAGTACAATGAGCAGTTCTTC.

The sample holds a few counts of this clonotype. The rearrangement uses TRBV7-6 and TRBJ2-3; D ambiguous. The CDR3 contains 16 residues. V was cut by 7 bases and J by 0 bases, with 17 bases left in between. Looked up from germline, CDR1 is SGHVS and CDR2 is FNYEAQ. The CDR3 DNA is TGTGCCAGCACCCTTAGTGTAGCTCTTAGCACAGATACGCAGTATTTT. Protein product: CASTLSVALSTDTQYF.

This clonotype was observed many times. The chain combines TRBV20-1 with TRBJ2-7; D remains unclear. Trimming cost V 4 bases and J 2 bases, with 15 bases left between them. Per germline, CDR1 DFQATT and CDR2 SNEGSKA (reference sequence). The CDR3 runs 14 residues. Here the CDR3 reads CSATKSGSPYEQYF. CDR3 sequence (DNA): TGCAGTGCTACGAAATCCGGATCCCCCTACGAGCAGTACTTC.

This clonotype was found many times. The chain employs TRBV20-1 and TRBJ2-1; D uncertain. Germline CDR1 is DFQATT and CDR2 is SNEGSKA (reference sequence). This CDR3 has 14 amino acids. V gave up 0 bases and J gave up 5 bases, with 11 bases separating them. The CDR3 DNA reads as TGCAGTGCTAGAGACCCCCGTAACGACAATGAGCAGTTCTTC. Its protein product is CSARDPRNDNEQFF.

In this sample, this clonotype turned up many times. The chain couples TRBV12-5 to TRBJ2-3; 9 bases map to TRBD2. Germline lookup yields CDR1 LGHNT and CDR2 FRNRAP. This CDR3 has 15 residues. V dropped 2 bases and J dropped 9; count of bases not matched to a gene: 9. DNA for the CDR3: TGTGCTAGTGGTTTGTCCTCTAGCGGGGTCCCAACGCAGTATTTT. Its translation: CASGLSSSGVPTQYF.

There are many counts of this clonotype. This sequence joins TRBV10-3 and TRBJ2-3, with D uncertain. V dropped 4 bases and J dropped 0 bases, with 8 bases sitting between them. The CDR3 spans 14 residues. Per the germline V gene, CDR1 is ENHRY and CDR2 is SYGVKD. This CDR3 reads CAISAAESTDTQYF. CDR3 DNA sequence: TGTGCCATCAGTGCCGCAGAGAGCACAGATACGCAGTATTTT.

Concerning this clonotype: This is likely an artifact of a read error, given a far larger clone one base away. Because the CDR3 is missing its conserved closing phenylalanine or tryptophan, this is likely a read error. The V gene is TRBV13, the J gene TRBJ2-3; no clear D. The CDR3 is 13 residues long. From germline, CDR1 is PRHDT and CDR2 FYEKMQ (reference sequence). With 6 bases removed from V and 6 bases from J, the gap between germline ends came to 13 bases. The CDR3, as DNA: TGTGCCAGCAGTGAAGCCTATTCCGATACGCAGTATTTG. Its translation: CASSEAYSDTQYL.

The rearrangement uses TRBV7-6 and TRBJ1-5, with D tentatively TRBD1 (5 bases). Trimming took 1 base from V and 6 from J, leaving 13 bases between them. The CDR3 runs 15 residues. Germline values: CDR1 SGHVS, CDR2 FNYEAQ. CDR3 sequence reads: CASSLEPGKRQPQHF. The CDR3 nucleotides are TGTGCCAGCAGCTTAGAGCCAGGGAAGCGTCAGCCCCAGCATTTT.

The V gene is TRBV29-1, the J gene TRBJ1-2; D perhaps matches TRBD1 (6 bases). The length of the CDR3 is 12 residues. CDR1 and CDR2 from the germline V gene are SQVTM and ANQGSEA. The V gene lost 4 bases and the J gene lost 7 bases, with 13 bases spanning the gap. The CDR3 region is CSVGGGPGGYTF. DNA for the CDR3: TGCAGCGTTGGGGGGGGGCCTGGTGGCTACACCTTC. Full variable domain (outside the CDR3, taken from reference TRBV29-1 and TRBJ1-2): SAVISQKPSRDICQRGTSLTIQCQVDSQVTMMFWYRQQPGQSLTLIATANQGSEATYESGFVIDKFPISRPNLTFSTLTVSNMSPEDSSIYLCSVGGGPGGYTFGSGTRLTVV.

Ten or more counts support this clonotype. DNA of the CDR3: TGCAGTGCTGCCCGGACTAGCGGGAGCACAGATACGCAGTATTTT. The encoded protein is CSAARTSGSTDTQYF. This sequence joins TRBV20-1 and TRBJ2-3; TRBD2 aligns across 11 bases. J lost 0 bases, V lost 5 bases, and 4 bases had no gene match. Germline CDR1 DFQATT, CDR2 SNEGSKA (reference sequence). The CDR3 is made up of 15 amino acids.

The V gene is TRBV2, the J gene TRBJ2-5; no reliable D call. This CDR3 is 13 amino acids long. V lost 7 bases and J 1 base, leaving 10 bases between the germline ends. Germline lookup yields CDR1 SNHLY and CDR2 FYNNEI. CDR3: CASNVEPQETQYF. CDR3 DNA: TGTGCCAGCAACGTTGAGCCCCAAGAGACCCAGTACTTC.

This clonotype was detected only a few times. The genes are TRBV6-2 or TRBV6-3 and TRBJ1-5; D possibly corresponds to TRBD1 (5 bases). The germline CDR1 and CDR2 sequences are MNHEY and SVGEGT. The CDR3 has 17 amino acids. V lost 0 bases to trimming and J lost 4 bases, with 16 bases between them. The CDR3 sequence is CASSYSMGGVGNQPQHF. In DNA, the CDR3 is TGTGCCAGCAGTTACTCGATGGGGGGGGTGGGGAATCAGCCCCAGCATTTT.

This clonotype was observed many times. This chain connects TRBV5-5 to TRBJ2-3; D perhaps matches TRBD2 (6 bases). Germline loops: CDR1 SGHKS, CDR2 YYEKEE (reference sequence). CDR3 size: 13 residues. The V end lost 4 bases, the J end lost 6 bases, and 12 bases lay between the germline ends. The CDR3 loop is CASSRTLADTQYF. CDR3 in DNA: TGTGCCAGCAGCCGGACCCTAGCGGATACGCAGTATTTT.